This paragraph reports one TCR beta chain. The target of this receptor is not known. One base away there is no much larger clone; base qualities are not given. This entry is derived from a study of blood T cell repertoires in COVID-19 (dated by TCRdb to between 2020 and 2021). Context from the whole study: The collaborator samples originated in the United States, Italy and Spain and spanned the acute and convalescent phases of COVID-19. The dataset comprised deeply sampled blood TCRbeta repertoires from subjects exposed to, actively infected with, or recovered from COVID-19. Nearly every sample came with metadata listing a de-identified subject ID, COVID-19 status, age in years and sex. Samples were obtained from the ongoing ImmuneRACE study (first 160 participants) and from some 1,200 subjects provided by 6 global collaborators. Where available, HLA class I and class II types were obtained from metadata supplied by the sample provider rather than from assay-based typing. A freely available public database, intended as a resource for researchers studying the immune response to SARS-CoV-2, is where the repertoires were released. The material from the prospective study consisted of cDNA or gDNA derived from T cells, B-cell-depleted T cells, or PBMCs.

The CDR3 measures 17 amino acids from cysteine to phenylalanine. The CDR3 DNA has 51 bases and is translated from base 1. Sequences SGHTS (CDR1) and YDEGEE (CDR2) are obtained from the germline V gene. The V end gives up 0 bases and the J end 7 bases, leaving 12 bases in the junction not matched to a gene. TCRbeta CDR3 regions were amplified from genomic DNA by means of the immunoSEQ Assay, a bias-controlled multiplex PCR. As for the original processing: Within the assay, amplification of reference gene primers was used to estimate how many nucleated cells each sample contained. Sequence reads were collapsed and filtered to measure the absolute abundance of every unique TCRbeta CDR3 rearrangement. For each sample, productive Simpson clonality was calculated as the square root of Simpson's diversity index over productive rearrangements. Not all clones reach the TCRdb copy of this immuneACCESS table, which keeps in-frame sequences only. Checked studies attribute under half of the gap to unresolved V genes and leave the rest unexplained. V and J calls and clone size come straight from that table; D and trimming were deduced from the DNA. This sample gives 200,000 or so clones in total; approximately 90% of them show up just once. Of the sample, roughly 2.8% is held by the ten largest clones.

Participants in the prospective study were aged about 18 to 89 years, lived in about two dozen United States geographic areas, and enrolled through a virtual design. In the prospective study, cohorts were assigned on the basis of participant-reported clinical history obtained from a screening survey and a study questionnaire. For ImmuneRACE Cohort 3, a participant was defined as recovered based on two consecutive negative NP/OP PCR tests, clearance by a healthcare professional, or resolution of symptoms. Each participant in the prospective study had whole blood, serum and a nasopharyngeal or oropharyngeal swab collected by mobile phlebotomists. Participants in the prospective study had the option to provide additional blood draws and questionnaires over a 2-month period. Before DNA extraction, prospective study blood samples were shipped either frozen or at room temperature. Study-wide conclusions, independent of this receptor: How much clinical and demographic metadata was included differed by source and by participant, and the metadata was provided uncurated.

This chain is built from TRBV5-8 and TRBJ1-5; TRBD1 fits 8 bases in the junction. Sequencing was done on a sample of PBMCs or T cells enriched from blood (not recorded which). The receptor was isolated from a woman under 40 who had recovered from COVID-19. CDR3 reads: CASSLVSRRGLEQPQHF. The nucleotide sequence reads TGTGCCAGCAGCTTGGTATCCCGCAGGGGGCTAGAGCAGCCCCAGCATTTT. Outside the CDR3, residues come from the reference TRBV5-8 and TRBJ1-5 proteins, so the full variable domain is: EAGVTQSPTHLIKTRGQQATLRCSPISGHTSVYWYQQALGLGLQFLLWYDEGEERNRGNFPPRFSGRQFPNYSSELNVNALELEDSALYLCASSLVSRRGLEQPQHFGDGTRLSIL.